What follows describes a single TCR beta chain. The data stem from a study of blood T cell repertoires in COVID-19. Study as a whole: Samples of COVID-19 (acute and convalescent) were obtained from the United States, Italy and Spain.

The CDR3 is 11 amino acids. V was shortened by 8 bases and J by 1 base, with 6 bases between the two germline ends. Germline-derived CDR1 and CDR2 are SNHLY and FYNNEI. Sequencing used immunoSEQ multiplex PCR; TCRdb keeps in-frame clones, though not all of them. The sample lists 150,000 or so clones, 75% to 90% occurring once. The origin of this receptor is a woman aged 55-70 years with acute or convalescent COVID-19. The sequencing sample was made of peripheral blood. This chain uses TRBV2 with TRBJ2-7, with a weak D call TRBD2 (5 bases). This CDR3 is CASGGSYEQYF. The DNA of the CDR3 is TGTGCCAGCGGCGGGTCCTACGAGCAGTACTTC.